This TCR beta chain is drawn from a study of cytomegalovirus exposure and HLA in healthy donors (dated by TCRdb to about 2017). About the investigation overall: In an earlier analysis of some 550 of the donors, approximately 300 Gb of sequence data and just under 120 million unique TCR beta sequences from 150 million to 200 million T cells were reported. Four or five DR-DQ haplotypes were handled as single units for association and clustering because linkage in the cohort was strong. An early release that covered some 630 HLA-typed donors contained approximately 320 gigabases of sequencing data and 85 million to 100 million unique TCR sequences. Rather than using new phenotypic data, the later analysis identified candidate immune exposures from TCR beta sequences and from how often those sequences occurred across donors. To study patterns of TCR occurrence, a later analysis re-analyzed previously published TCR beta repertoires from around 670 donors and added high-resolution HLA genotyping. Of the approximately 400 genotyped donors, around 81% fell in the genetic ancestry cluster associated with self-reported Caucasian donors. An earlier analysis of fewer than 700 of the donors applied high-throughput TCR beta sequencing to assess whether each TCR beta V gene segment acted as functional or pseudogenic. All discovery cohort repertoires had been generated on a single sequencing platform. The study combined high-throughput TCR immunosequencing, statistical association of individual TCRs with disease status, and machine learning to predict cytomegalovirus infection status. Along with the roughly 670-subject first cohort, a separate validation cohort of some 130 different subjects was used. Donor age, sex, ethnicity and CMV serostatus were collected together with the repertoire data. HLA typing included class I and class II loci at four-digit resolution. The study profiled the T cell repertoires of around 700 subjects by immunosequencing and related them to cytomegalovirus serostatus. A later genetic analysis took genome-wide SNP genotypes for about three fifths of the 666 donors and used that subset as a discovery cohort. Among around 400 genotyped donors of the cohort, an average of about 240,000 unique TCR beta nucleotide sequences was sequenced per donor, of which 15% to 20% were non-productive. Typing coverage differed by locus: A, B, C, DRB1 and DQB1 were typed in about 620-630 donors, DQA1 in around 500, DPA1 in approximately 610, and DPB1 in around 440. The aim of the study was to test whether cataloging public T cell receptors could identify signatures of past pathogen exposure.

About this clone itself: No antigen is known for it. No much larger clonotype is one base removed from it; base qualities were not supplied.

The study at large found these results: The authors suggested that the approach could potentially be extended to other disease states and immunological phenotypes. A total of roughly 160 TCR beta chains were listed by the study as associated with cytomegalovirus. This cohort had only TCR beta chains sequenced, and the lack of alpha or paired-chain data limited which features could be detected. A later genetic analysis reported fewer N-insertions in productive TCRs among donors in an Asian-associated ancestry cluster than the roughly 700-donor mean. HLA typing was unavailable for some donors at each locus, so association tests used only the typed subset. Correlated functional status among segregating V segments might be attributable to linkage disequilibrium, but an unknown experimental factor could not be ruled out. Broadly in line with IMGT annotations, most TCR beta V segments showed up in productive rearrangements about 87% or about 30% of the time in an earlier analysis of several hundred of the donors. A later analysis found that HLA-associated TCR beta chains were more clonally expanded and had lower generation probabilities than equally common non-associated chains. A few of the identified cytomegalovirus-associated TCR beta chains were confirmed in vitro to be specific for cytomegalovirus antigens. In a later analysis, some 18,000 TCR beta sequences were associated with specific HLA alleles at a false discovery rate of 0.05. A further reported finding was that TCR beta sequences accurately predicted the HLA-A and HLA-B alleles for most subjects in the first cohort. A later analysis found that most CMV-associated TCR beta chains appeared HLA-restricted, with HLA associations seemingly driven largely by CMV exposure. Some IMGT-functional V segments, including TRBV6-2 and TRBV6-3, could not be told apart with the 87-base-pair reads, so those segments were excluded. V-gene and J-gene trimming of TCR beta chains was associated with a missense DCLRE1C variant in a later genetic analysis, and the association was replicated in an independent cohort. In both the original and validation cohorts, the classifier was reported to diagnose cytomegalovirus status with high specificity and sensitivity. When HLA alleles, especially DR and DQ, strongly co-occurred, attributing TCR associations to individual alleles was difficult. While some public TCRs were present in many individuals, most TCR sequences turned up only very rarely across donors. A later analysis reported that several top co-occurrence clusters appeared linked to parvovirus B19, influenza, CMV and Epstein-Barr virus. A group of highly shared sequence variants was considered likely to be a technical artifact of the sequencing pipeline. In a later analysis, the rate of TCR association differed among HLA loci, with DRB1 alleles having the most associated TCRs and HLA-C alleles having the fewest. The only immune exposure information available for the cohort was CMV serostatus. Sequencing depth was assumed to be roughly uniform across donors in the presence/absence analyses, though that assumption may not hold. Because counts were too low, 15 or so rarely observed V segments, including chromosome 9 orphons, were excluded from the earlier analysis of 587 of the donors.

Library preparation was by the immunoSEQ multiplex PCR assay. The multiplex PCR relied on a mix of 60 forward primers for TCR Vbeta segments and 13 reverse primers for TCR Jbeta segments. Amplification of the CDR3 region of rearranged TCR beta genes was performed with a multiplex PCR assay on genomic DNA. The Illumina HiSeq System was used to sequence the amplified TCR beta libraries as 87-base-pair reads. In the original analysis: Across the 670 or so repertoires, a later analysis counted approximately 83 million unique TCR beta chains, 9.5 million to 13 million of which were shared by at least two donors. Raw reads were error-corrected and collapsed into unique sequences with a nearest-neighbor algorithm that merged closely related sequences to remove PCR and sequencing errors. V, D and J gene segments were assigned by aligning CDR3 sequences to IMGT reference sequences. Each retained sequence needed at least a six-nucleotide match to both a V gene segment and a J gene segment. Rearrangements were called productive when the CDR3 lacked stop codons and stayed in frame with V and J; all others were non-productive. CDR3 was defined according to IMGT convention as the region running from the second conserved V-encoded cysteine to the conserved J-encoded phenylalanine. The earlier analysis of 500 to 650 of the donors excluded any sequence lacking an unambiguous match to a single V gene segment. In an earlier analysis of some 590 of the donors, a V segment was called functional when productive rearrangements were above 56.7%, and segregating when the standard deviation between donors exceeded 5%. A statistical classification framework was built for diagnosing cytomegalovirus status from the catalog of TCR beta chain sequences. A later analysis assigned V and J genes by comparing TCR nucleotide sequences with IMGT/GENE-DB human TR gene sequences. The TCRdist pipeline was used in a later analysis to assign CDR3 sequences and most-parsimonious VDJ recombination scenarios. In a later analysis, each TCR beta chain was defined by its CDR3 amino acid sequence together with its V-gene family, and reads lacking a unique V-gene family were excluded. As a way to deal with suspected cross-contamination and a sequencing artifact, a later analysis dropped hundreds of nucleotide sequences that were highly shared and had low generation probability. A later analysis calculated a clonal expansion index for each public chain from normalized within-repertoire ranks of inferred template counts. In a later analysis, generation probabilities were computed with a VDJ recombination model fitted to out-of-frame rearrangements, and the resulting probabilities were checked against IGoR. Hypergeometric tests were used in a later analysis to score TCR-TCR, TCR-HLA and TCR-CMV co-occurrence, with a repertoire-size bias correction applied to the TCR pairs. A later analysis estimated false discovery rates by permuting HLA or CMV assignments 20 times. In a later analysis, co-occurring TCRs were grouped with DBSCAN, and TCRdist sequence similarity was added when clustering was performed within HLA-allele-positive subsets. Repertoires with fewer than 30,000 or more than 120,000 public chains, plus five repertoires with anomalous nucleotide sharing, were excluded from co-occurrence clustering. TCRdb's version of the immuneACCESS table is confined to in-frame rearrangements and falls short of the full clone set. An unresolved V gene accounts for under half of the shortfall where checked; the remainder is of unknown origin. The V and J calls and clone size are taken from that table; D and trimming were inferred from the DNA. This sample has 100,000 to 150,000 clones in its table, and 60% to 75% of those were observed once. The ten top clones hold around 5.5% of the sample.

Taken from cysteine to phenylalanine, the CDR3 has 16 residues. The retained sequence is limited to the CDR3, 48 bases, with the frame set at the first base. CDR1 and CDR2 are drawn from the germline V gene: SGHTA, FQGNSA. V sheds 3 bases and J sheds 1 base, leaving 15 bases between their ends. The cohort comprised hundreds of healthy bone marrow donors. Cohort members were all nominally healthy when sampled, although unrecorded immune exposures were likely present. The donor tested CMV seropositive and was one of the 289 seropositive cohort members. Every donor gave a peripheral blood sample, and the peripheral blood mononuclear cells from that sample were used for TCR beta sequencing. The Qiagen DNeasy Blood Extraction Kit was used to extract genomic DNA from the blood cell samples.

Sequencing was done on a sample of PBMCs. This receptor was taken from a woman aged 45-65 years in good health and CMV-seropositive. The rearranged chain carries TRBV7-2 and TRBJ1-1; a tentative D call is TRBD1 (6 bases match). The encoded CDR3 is CASSFTRGRGNTEAFF. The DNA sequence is TGTGCCAGCAGCTTTACCAGGGGTAGGGGGAACACTGAAGCTTTCTTT.